This T cell receptor (beta chain) was recorded in a study of OX40 agonist ivuxolimab in advanced cancers. Study observations and caveats: The antigens recognized by the expanded peripheral T cells, that is their antigen specificity, were not determined.

On this clone: Its antigen is currently unknown.

Some clones are missing from TCRdb's copy, which holds only in-frame ones; the method was immunoSEQ multiplex PCR. The sample records just under 80,000 clones, roughly 86% being singletons. Germline CDR1 is SGHAT and CDR2 is FQNNGV. V was trimmed by 1 base and J by 0 bases, leaving 6 bases between them. CDR3 length: 14 amino acids. The chain combines TRBV11-2 with TRBJ1-2; D is unresolved. Sequences were derived from CD4+ or CD8+ T cells sorted from blood, sampled in a trial of the OX40 agonist ivuxolimab. The clonotype comes from an adult with an advanced solid tumor such as melanoma, head and neck, liver or kidney cancer. The CDR3 nucleotides are TGTGCCAGCAGCTTAGGCTCAACTAACTATGGCTACACCTTC. Translating gives CASSLGSTNYGYTF.